These 16 T cell receptor beta chains came from one sample sequenced in a study of molecular identifiers for immune sequencing clone quantification. In TCRdb, the PCR reads were re-called with MiXCR into one record per CDR3 protein. The sample holds 40,000 to 65,000 distinct CDR3 sequences, 35% to 40% seen once. The sample consisted of naive CD8+ T cells from blood, with Jurkat cell RNA spiked in. Subset described: FACS-sorted CD8+CD4-CCR7+CD45RA+ naive T cells. Receptors were obtained from a human donor in good health. Some libraries in this study had Jurkat cell RNA spiked in.

This clonotype was picked up a small number of times. The chain has TRBV2 and TRBJ1-4, with 9 bases aligning to TRBD1. Germline values: CDR1 SNHLY, CDR2 FYNNEI. The CDR3 is 15 amino acids. Unmatched junction bases numbered 5, after V lost 2 bases and J lost 7 bases. The CDR3 protein is CASSEPGQGSEKLFF. The CDR3 coding sequence is TGTGCCAGCAGTGAACCGGGACAGGGCTCTGAAAAACTGTTTTTT.

CDR3 in amino acids: CASRTSGDNEQFF. The DNA of the CDR3 is TGTGCCAGTAGGACTAGCGGAGACAATGAGCAGTTCTTC. The chain couples TRBV19 to TRBJ2-1, with 9 bases identical to TRBD2. The germline V gene has CDR1 LNHDA and CDR2 SQIVND (reference sequence). CDR3 length: 13 residues. V lost 6 bases, J lost 5 bases, and 2 bases stayed unmatched.

This clonotype was counted many times. The chain links TRBV28 to TRBJ1-5; D might be TRBD1 (6 bases). Germline CDR1 and CDR2: MDHEN and SYDVKM. V dropped 7 bases and J dropped 0 bases, with 13 bases sitting between them. CDR3 length: 15 amino acids. The CDR3 sequence: CASISRGYSNQPQHF. In DNA, the CDR3 is TGTGCCAGCATTTCCAGGGGTTATAGCAATCAGCCCCAGCATTTT.

This clonotype was detected ten times or more. The chain joins TRBV29-1 to TRBJ2-7; 11 bases are a match to TRBD1. This CDR3 is 14 amino acids long. The V and J ends lost 6 bases and 3 bases, in that order; junction bases with no gene match: 7. CDR1 is SQVTM, CDR2 ANQGSEA, per germline. CDR3 DNA sequence: TGCAGCGTCTCCCGAGGGACAGGGGGCTACGAGCAGTACTTC. It codes for CSVSRGTGGYEQYF.

On this clonotype itself: Since a much larger clone is just one base distant, this may be a read error. V is TRBV20-1 and J is TRBJ2-3, with 11 bases aligning to TRBD2. The CDR3 consists of 17 residues. Per germline, CDR1 DFQATT and CDR2 SNEGSKA (reference sequence). After removal of 5 bases from V and 8 bases from J, the junction contained 18 bases not matched to a gene. The CDR3 sequence is CSAEGGLADAWAGTQYF. CDR3 in DNA: TGCAGTGCTGAAGGGGGACTAGCGGACGCCTGGGCTGGTACGCAGTATTTT.

The chain is built from TRBV6-5 and TRBJ2-3; TRBD1 might be the D (6 bases). Germline V gene sequence: CDR1 MNHEY, CDR2 SVGAGI. With 5 bases removed from V and 2 bases from J, the gap between germline ends came to 17 bases. The CDR3 loop spans 16 amino acids. The CDR3 region has the DNA TGTGCCAGCAGTCCCAGGACAGCGCTACCCACAGATACGCAGTATTTT. Protein: CASSPRTALPTDTQYF.

This clonotype showed up many times. This rearrangement joins TRBV12-3 or TRBV12-4 to TRBJ2-7; TRBD2 aligns across 10 bases. V lost 8 bases to trimming and J lost 0 bases; unmatched junction nucleotides: 10. The CDR3 has 16 residues. The CDR3 coding sequence is TGTGCCAGCTCGACGGGACTAGCGCCAAGCTCCTACGAGCAGTACTTC. It codes for CASSTGLAPSSYEQYF.

This clonotype has ten or more counts. The rearrangement joins TRBV13 to TRBJ1-5, with D perhaps matching TRBD1 (5 bases). Trimming cost V 4 bases and J 4 bases, with 8 bases left between them. Per the germline V gene, CDR1 is PRHDT and CDR2 is FYEKMQ (reference sequence). The CDR3 extends over 13 amino acids. The CDR3 sequence: CASSSDRNQPQHF. The CDR3 DNA is TGTGCCAGCAGCTCCGACAGAAATCAGCCCCAGCATTTT.

This clonotype was counted a few times. The chain couples TRBV25-1 to TRBJ2-2, with no clear D. This CDR3 is 16 amino acids long. The germline V gene has CDR1 MGHDK and CDR2 SYGVNS. V gave up 2 bases and J gave up 0 bases, with 10 bases separating them. CDR3 in amino acids: CASSERIGPNTGELFF. CDR3 sequence (DNA): TGTGCCAGCAGTGAAAGAATAGGACCGAACACCGGGGAGCTGTTTTTT.

On this clonotype itself: Compared with germline, one end of the junction differs, possibly owing to a read error. This rearrangement joins TRBV7-8 to TRBJ1-4; D unclear. Germline V gene data show CDR1 as SGHVS and CDR2 as FQNEAQ. The CDR3 has 14 amino acids. Here the CDR3 DNA reads TGTGCCAGCAGCTTAGCTTCAACAAATGAAAAACAGTTTTTT. Its translation: CASSLASTNEKQFF.

As regards this clonotype: No conserved phenylalanine or tryptophan ends this CDR3, so it is likely a read error. The DNA is omitted, as the CDR3 cannot be located on it reliably, and the CDR3 follows TCRdb's listing. The genes are TRBV5-6 and TRBJ1-1. Germline V CDR1 and CDR2: SGHDT, YYEEEE. The CDR3 adds up to 13 amino acids, both ends counted. CDR3 sequence: CASSPNTNTEAIL.

The CDR3 region is CASSFGYSGREVTYEQYF. The CDR3 DNA reads as TGTGCCAGCAGCTTCGGATATAGCGGGAGAGAGGTCACCTACGAGCAGTACTTC. The V gene is TRBV7-2, the J gene TRBJ2-7; the match to TRBD2 covers 9 bases. Germline CDR1 SGHTA, CDR2 FQGNSA. V shed 3 bases, J shed 2 bases, and the junction held 14 bases outside the gene matches. The CDR3 is 18 amino acids. Variable domain in full (rest from reference TRBV7-2 and TRBJ2-7): GAGVSQSPSNKVTEKGKDVELRCDPISGHTALYWYRQSLGQGLEFLIYFQGNSAPDKSGLPSDRFSAERTGGSVSTLTIQRTQQEDSAVYLCASSFGYSGREVTYEQYFGPGTRLTVT.

A remark on this clonotype: Being one base from a much bigger clone, this may be a read error. This sequence joins TRBV6-5 and TRBJ2-5; 7 positions match TRBD2. CDR3 length: 16 residues. Germline V gene sequence: CDR1 MNHEY, CDR2 SVGAGI. CDR3 in DNA: TGTGCCAGCAGTTACTCATCAGGGAGGGTTGAAGAGGCCCAGTACTTC. It is translated as CASSYSSGRVEEAQYF.

This clonotype has ten or more counts. The chain combines TRBV28 with TRBJ2-3; D gene uncertain. Deletions cut 3 bases from V and 5 bases from J, with 3 bases between. Germline CDR1 is MDHEN and CDR2 is SYDVKM. The CDR3 sequence is 11 residues long. The CDR3 coding sequence is TGTGCCAGCAGTTTTATAGATACGCAGTATTTT. Its protein is CASSFIDTQYF.

This clonotype came up many times. The chain has TRBV20-1 and TRBJ2-7; the D gene is possibly TRBD2 (5 bases). The CDR3 sequence is 13 residues long. Germline-derived CDR1 and CDR2 are DFQATT and SNEGSKA (reference sequence). V was pared by 3 bases and J by 3 bases, with 12 bases between. CDR3 residues: CSARETRVYEQYF. The CDR3, as DNA: TGCAGTGCTAGGGAAACTAGAGTCTACGAGCAGTACTTC.

Of note for this clonotype: A much larger clone differs from this one at a single base, so this may be a read error. The conserved closing phenylalanine or tryptophan is absent in this CDR3, likely reflecting a read error. This rearrangement joins TRBV18 to TRBJ2-5; D remains unclear. V was cut by 3 bases and J by 0 bases, with 2 bases left in between. Germline CDR1 reads KGHSH; CDR2 reads LQKENI. The CDR3 loop spans 12 amino acids. The chain's CDR3 is CASSPDQETQYI. The CDR3 bases are TGTGCCAGCTCACCGGACCAAGAGACCCAGTACATC.